The clone carrying this TCR beta chain has at least ten counts. The record originates from a study of neurological immune-mediated disorders. TCRdb reanalysed the 5' RACE reads using MiXCR and keeps one entry per CDR3 protein. The profile shows 55,000 to 80,000 distinct CDR3 sequences, approximately 13% of them singletons. The time point denotes: longitudinal time-point 1 (baseline). Trimming took 5 bases from V and 0 from J; bases not matched to a gene: 8. The V gene's germline CDR1 is SGHTA and CDR2 FQGTGA. The CDR3 consists of 16 residues. Sequenced sample: PBMCs. The rearrangement uses TRBV7-3 and TRBJ1-2; 8 bases map to TRBD1. The sequence was obtained from a female donor with HTLV-1-associated myelopathy (HAM/TSP). The CDR3 nucleotides are TGTGCCAGCAGCCCTGGACAGGGACGGACTAACTATGGCTACACCTTC. It specifies CASSPGQGRTNYGYTF.